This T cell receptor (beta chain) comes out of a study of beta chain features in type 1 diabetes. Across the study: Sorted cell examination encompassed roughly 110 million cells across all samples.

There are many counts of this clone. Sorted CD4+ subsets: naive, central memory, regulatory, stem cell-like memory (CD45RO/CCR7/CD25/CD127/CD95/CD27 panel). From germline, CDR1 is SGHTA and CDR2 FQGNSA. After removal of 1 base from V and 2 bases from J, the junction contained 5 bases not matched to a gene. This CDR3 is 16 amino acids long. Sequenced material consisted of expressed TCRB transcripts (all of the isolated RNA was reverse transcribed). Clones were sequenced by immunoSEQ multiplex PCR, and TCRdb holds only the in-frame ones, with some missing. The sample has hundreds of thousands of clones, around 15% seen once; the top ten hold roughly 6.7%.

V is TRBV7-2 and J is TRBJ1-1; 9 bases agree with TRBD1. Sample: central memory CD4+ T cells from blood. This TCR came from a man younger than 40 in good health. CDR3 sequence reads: CASSLDRGPVNTEAFF. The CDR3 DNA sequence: TGTGCCAGCAGCTTAGACAGGGGGCCAGTCAACACTGAAGCTTTCTTT.